This entry lists 21 T cell receptor beta chains sequenced from one sample in a study of low-dose radiotherapy and immunotherapy resistance in tumors. TRAV- and TRBV-specific primers were used for first-strand cDNA, which covered alpha and beta chains. TCRs were put through approximately 21 PCR cycles of amplification with Phusion. A constant-region primer and the V-primer adapter served as the primer pair. TCRdb passed the reads through MiXCR, listing each CDR3 protein once. The table records 30,000 to 50,000 distinct CDR3 sequences, roughly 28% of them present only once. This sample's time point: before trial treatment. Sample: PBMCs, taken before treatment. These receptors were obtained from a male donor with gallbladder cancer.

The chain carries TRBV6-5 and TRBJ1-2; 9 bases are a match to TRBD1. V shed 6 bases and J 4 bases; nucleotides not matched to a gene: 6. The germline V gene has CDR1 MNHEY and CDR2 SVGAGI. The CDR3 is 14 residues long. The CDR3, as DNA: TGTGCCAGCAGCCGGACAGGGGTTGGCTATGGCTACACCTTC. It codes for CASSRTGVGYGYTF.

The chain recombines TRBV5-4 with TRBJ2-1, with D uncertain. CDR3 length: 14 residues. CDR1 and CDR2 (germline): SGHNT, YYREEE (reference sequence). V was clipped by 0 bases and J by 7 bases, with 11 bases between them. The CDR3 protein is CASSLAPNWNEQFF. CDR3 in DNA: TGTGCCAGCAGCTTGGCCCCTAACTGGAATGAGCAGTTCTTC.

This clonotype occurred many times. The rearrangement uses TRBV14 and TRBJ1-4; possible D gene TRBD1, 6 bases. This CDR3 is 14 amino acids long. The V end lost 2 bases, the J end lost 3 bases, and 7 bases lay between the germline ends. Germline CDR1 SGHDN, CDR2 FVKESK. The CDR3, as DNA: TGTGCCAGCAGCCAACAGGGGCCTAATGAAAAACTGTTTTTT. This translates into CASSQQGPNEKLFF.

This clonotype was seen at least ten times. The V call is TRBV20-1, the J call TRBJ1-2; D perhaps matches TRBD1 (5 bases). Germline values: CDR1 DFQATT, CDR2 SNEGSKA (reference sequence). The ends were cut back, 6 bases at V and 4 bases at J, with 24 bases in the middle. The CDR3 sequence is 16 residues long. Here the CDR3 reads CSAPLPLQAYIYGYTF. In DNA form, the CDR3 reads TGCAGTGCCCCATTGCCCCTACAGGCATATATCTATGGCTACACCTTC.

This clonotype was counted at least ten times. This sequence joins TRBV24-1 and TRBJ2-1, with D possibly being TRBD2 (5 bases). The ends were cut back, 7 bases at V and 8 bases at J, with 11 bases in the middle. CDR1 and CDR2 (germline): KGHDR, SFDVKD. The CDR3 is 12 residues long. The CDR3 loop reads CATRGMEDEQFF. CDR3 in DNA: TGTGCCACCAGGGGGATGGAGGATGAGCAGTTCTTC.

This clonotype has ten or more counts. The V and J genes are TRBV6-2 or TRBV6-3 and TRBJ1-2, with D unclear. With 7 bases removed from V and 2 bases from J, the gap between germline ends came to 14 bases. The CDR3 sequence is 14 residues long. CDR1 MNHEY and CDR2 SVGEGT come from the germline V gene. CDR3 in DNA: TGTGCCAGCAAATCCCCCGGCGGAAACTATGGCTACACCTTC. Its protein is CASKSPGGNYGYTF.

This clonotype showed up many times. The chain combines TRBV6-6 with TRBJ2-3; perhaps TRBD1 as D (6 bases). CDR1 and CDR2 (germline): MNHNY, SVGAGI (reference sequence). V lost 5 bases and J 10 bases, leaving 10 bases between the germline ends. The CDR3 spans 11 residues. CDR3 nucleotides: TGTGCCAGCAGTCCCGACAGGCCGCAGTATTTT. This codes for CASSPDRPQYF.

A single count supports this clonotype. The rearrangement uses TRBV6-6 and TRBJ2-7; D is uncertain. The V gene's germline CDR1 is MNHNY and CDR2 SVGAGI (reference sequence). The V end was cut by 5 bases, the J end by 1 base, with 9 bases between. There are 13 residues in the CDR3. This chain's CDR3 is CASSDILSYEQYF. The CDR3 DNA follows: TGTGCCAGCAGTGATATCCTGTCCTACGAGCAGTACTTC.

A few counts support this clonotype. This sequence joins TRBV7-2 and TRBJ2-2; 10 bases match TRBD1. The V and J ends lost 5 bases and 9 bases, in that order; junction bases with no gene match: 12. The germline CDR1 and CDR2 sequences are SGHTA and FQGNSA. The CDR3 contains 16 residues. The CDR3 here is CASSPRGDRGFRELFF. The CDR3 region has the DNA TGTGCCAGCAGCCCCAGAGGGGACAGGGGTTTCCGGGAGCTGTTTTTT. The full variable domain, in which reference TRBV7-2 and TRBJ2-2 provide the parts outside the CDR3, is GAGVSQSPSNKVTEKGKDVELRCDPISGHTALYWYRQSLGQGLEFLIYFQGNSAPDKSGLPSDRFSAERTGGSVSTLTIQRTQQEDSAVYLCASSPRGDRGFRELFFGEGSRLTVL.

The chain carries TRBV28 and TRBJ1-5; D is undetermined. Germline V gene data show CDR1 as MDHEN and CDR2 as SYDVKM. The CDR3 runs 13 residues. Trimming shortened V by 3 bases and J by 2 bases, and 5 bases separated the two germline ends. The chain's CDR3 is CASSLNGNQPQHF. The CDR3 DNA sequence: TGTGCCAGCAGTTTGAACGGCAATCAGCCCCAGCATTTT.

This clonotype was detected many times. This chain uses TRBV6-4 with TRBJ2-3; TRBD1 matches 7 bases. Germline loops: CDR1 MRHNA, CDR2 SNTAGT. V dropped 6 bases and J dropped 7; count of bases not matched to a gene: 10. This CDR3 is 14 amino acids long. The DNA for the CDR3 is TGTGCCAGCAGCTATGGGACAGAGGGATATACGCAGTATTTT. Its translation: CASSYGTEGYTQYF.

This rearrangement joins TRBV27 to TRBJ1-5; D unclear. With 6 bases removed from V and 2 bases from J, the gap between germline ends came to 8 bases. The CDR3 has 13 residues. Looked up from germline, CDR1 is MNHEY and CDR2 is SMNVEV (reference sequence). The CDR3 sequence is CASRDWGNQPQHF. CDR3 sequence (DNA): TGTGCCAGCAGGGACTGGGGCAATCAGCCCCAGCATTTT.

Only a few counts were recorded for this clonotype. The chain joins TRBV27 to TRBJ2-5; TRBD1 matches at 7 bases. The CDR3 sequence is 15 residues long. CDR1 MNHEY and CDR2 SMNVEV come from the germline V gene (reference sequence). V was pared by 5 bases and J by 4 bases, with 10 bases of the junction left unmatched. CDR3 DNA sequence: TGTGCCAGCAGTGGACGACAGGGTGTAGGAGAGACCCAGTACTTC. Its translation: CASSGRQGVGETQYF.

This chain uses TRBV13 with TRBJ2-5, with a weak D call TRBD1 (6 bases). Germline V gives CDR1 PRHDT, CDR2 FYEKMQ (reference sequence). The CDR3 covers 12 residues. Trimming left V 11 bases short and J 2 bases short, with 12 bases between. The CDR3 region has the DNA TGTGCCGGCCAAGGGACACAAGAGACCCAGTACTTC. Translated, it gives CAGQGTQETQYF.

This clonotype occurred a few times. The chain uses TRBV6-1 and TRBJ2-5; TRBD2 is a possible D gene (6 bases). Germline V gene lookup returns CDR1 MNHNS and CDR2 SASEGT. V was pared by 7 bases and J by 0 bases, with 12 bases between. This CDR3 has 14 amino acids. DNA of the CDR3: TGTGCCAGCAAAGTGGGCGGGAACCAAGAGACCCAGTACTTC. Its protein product is CASKVGGNQETQYF.

At least ten counts were recorded for this clonotype. V is TRBV3-1 and J is TRBJ2-1; 10 bases agree with TRBD2. The junction had 5 bases not matched to a gene; V was cut back by 4 bases and J by 5 bases. The CDR3 sequence is 15 residues long. Germline V CDR1 and CDR2: LGHDT, YNNKEL (reference sequence). CDR3 sequence (DNA): TGTGCCAGCAGCCGCACTAGCGGGAAGGACAATGAGCAGTTCTTC. Protein: CASSRTSGKDNEQFF.

In its sample, this clonotype was seen many times. The DNA for the CDR3 is TGCACCAGGTCGAAGGCGCTGTTTTTT. Translating gives CTRSKALFF. This sequence joins TRBV20-1 and TRBJ2-2, with D unresolved. The CDR3 spans 9 residues. Germline values: CDR1 DFQATT, CDR2 SNEGSKA (reference sequence).

The chain combines TRBV3-1 with TRBJ2-1; TRBD2 matches at 7 bases. V lost 0 bases to trimming and J lost 4 bases; unmatched junction nucleotides: 6. From germline, CDR1 is LGHDT and CDR2 YNNKEL (reference sequence). This CDR3 has 16 amino acids. The CDR3 sequence is CASSQDITSAYNEQFF. CDR3 DNA sequence: TGTGCCAGCAGCCAAGATATCACTAGCGCGTACAATGAGCAGTTCTTC.

This clonotype was found once. Germline is not matched at one junction end, which may reflect a read error. The genes are TRBV27 and TRBJ2-7; no reliable D call. This CDR3 region has 11 residues. Looked up from germline, CDR1 is MNHEY and CDR2 is SMNVEV (reference sequence). CDR3 in DNA: TGTGCCAGCAGTTTAGGGTACGGGCAGTACTTC. This translates into CASSLGYGQYF.

About this clonotype itself: It is likely a read error: a sequence one base away is far more abundant. The chain couples TRBV29-1 to TRBJ2-4; no clear D gene. The DNA matches TRBJ2-7 better at its end, which makes the J call doubtful. From germline, CDR1 is SQVTM and CDR2 ANQGSEA. This CDR3 region has 13 residues. The CDR3 DNA reads as TGCAGCGCTGAGTTAGGTGGGACCTACGAGCAGTACTTC. It is translated as CSAELGGTYEQYF.

The chain's CDR3 is CAISVAGEGYEQYF. DNA for the CDR3: TGTGCCATCAGTGTAGCGGGAGAAGGCTACGAGCAGTACTTC. The chain carries TRBV10-3 and TRBJ2-7; 9 positions agree with TRBD2. V was clipped by 4 bases and J by 3 bases; unmatched bases: 4. This CDR3 is built from 14 residues. Germline CDR1 ENHRY, CDR2 SYGVKD.